The 28 T cell receptor beta chains listed next were all sequenced from one sample in a study of T cell responses to AZD1222 COVID-19 vaccine. Clones were read by immunoSEQ multiplex PCR, and TCRdb kept only the in-frame ones, dropping some. Counted here are over 100,000 clones, roughly 88% occurring once; the ten biggest clones make up approximately 1.1%. Material: peripheral blood, obtained 28 days after the second AZD1222 dose. The receptor set was obtained from an adult who received the AZD1222 COVID-19 vaccine.

The chain uses TRBV14 and TRBJ1-1; D is unresolved. Trimming stripped 3 bases from V and 11 bases from J, with 13 bases between. The CDR3 extends over 12 amino acids. Germline assignment: CDR1 SGHDN and CDR2 FVKESK. The CDR3 region is CASSHGMVGAFF. DNA for the CDR3: TGTGCCAGCAGCCATGGCATGGTCGGGGCTTTCTTT.

This chain joins TRBV4-1 and TRBJ2-7; 7 nucleotides line up with TRBD1. V dropped 5 bases and J dropped 5; count of bases not matched to a gene: 9. Germline CDR1 and CDR2: MGHRA and YSYEKL. The length of the CDR3 is 14 residues. The chain's CDR3 is CASSLQGPQDEQYF. The CDR3 coding sequence is TGCGCCAGCAGCTTACAGGGGCCACAGGACGAGCAGTACTTC.

CDR3 nucleotide sequence: TGTGCCAGCAGTGAAATGGGGCTAACCTACGAGCAGTACTTC. Translated, it gives CASSEMGLTYEQYF. The J gene is TRBJ2-7, the V gene TRBV6-1; D might be TRBD1 (5 bases). Trimming removed 2 bases at V and 2 bases at J, with 10 bases between. There are 14 residues in the CDR3. Looked up from germline, CDR1 is MNHNS and CDR2 is SASEGT.

The gene calls are TRBV7-9 and TRBJ2-7; either TRBD1 or TRBD2 may fit D (5 bases each). This CDR3 is 16 amino acids long. V was trimmed by 1 base and J by 4 bases, leaving 17 bases between them. Germline CDR1 reads SEHNR; CDR2 reads FQNEAQ (reference sequence). CDR3 coding DNA: TGTGCCAGCAGCTTAGGGTCTCGGGGAAGGGGTTACGAGCAGTACTTC. This codes for CASSLGSRGRGYEQYF. Full variable domain (outside the CDR3, taken from reference TRBV7-9 and TRBJ2-7): DTGVSQNPRHKITKRGQNVTFRCDPISEHNRLYWYRQTLGQGPEFLTYFQNEAQLEKSRLLSDRFSAERPKGSFSTLEIQRTEQGDSAMYLCASSLGSRGRGYEQYFGPGTRLTVT.

Only one count was recorded for this clone. The J gene is TRBJ2-5, the V gene TRBV30; perhaps TRBD2 as D (6 bases). This CDR3 has 14 amino acids. V shed 4 bases and J shed 5 bases, with 17 bases lying between them. Per the germline V gene, CDR1 is GTSNPN and CDR2 is SVGIG (reference sequence). Written as DNA, the CDR3 is TGTGCCTGGATTTCCGGGGCCGGAGGGGAGACCCAGTACTTC. Translating it yields CAWISGAGGETQYF.

The chain joins TRBV2 to TRBJ1-5; 7 bases line up with TRBD1. The CDR3 sequence is 14 residues long. The V and J ends lost 5 bases and 5 bases, in that order; junction bases with no gene match: 6. Germline V CDR1 and CDR2: SNHLY, FYNNEI. CDR3 in amino acids: CASSRNTGDQPQHF. CDR3 in DNA: TGTGCCAGCAGTCGAAATACAGGGGATCAGCCCCAGCATTTT.

V gene TRBV18 combines with J gene TRBJ2-7; 8 nucleotides agree with TRBD1. The CDR3 extends over 13 amino acids. V was clipped by 3 bases and J by 4 bases; unmatched bases: 2. Germline loops: CDR1 KGHSH, CDR2 LQKENI. Here the CDR3 DNA reads TGTGCCAGCTCACCGGGACAGGAGTACGAGCAGTACTTC. Translated, it gives CASSPGQEYEQYF.

This clone came up a few times. The chain links TRBV9 to TRBJ2-1, with D possibly matching TRBD2 (6 bases). Germline V gene sequence: CDR1 SGDLS, CDR2 YYNGEE. The CDR3 extends over 17 amino acids. V was clipped by 0 bases and J by 5 bases, with 18 bases between them. DNA of the CDR3: TGTGCCAGCAGCGTAGGCCCGAGGACTACTCGTGACAATGAGCAGTTCTTC. Protein product: CASSVGPRTTRDNEQFF. Full variable domain (remainder filled in from reference TRBV9 and TRBJ2-1): DSGVTQTPKHLITATGQRVTLRCSPRSGDLSVYWYQQSLDQGLQFLIQYYNGEERAKGNILERFSAQQFPDLHSELNLSSLELGDSALYFCASSVGPRTTRDNEQFFGPGTRLTVL.

The V and J genes are TRBV18 and TRBJ1-5, with D possibly TRBD1 on 6 matching bases. The CDR3 is made up of 14 amino acids. With 3 bases removed from V and 3 bases from J, the gap between germline ends came to 9 bases. The V gene's germline CDR1 is KGHSH and CDR2 LQKENI. This CDR3 reads CASSPSGDNQPQHF. The DNA of the CDR3 is TGTGCCAGCTCACCCTCAGGGGACAATCAGCCCCAGCATTTT. The entire variable domain, with the rest obtained from reference TRBV18 and TRBJ1-5, is as follows: NAGVMQNPRHLVRRRGQEARLRCSPMKGHSHVYWYRQLPEEGLKFMVYLQKENIIDESGMPKERFSAEFPKEGPSILRIQQVVRGDSAAYFCASSPSGDNQPQHFGDGTRLSIL.

The rearrangement links TRBV5-1 to TRBJ2-7; the D gene is possibly TRBD1 (5 bases). Between the trimmed V and J ends, which lost 5 bases and 1 base, there was a span of 19 bases. Germline CDR1 reads SGHRS; CDR2 reads YFSETQ. CDR3 length: 16 residues. CDR3 DNA sequence: TGCGCCAGCAGGGCGCGCAATATAGGGGCGTCCTACGAGCAGTACTTC. Protein product: CASRARNIGASYEQYF.

V usage is TRBV7-9 and J usage is TRBJ1-2, with 10 bases identical to TRBD1. The CDR3 contains 13 residues. The V and J ends lost 5 bases and 5 bases, in that order; junction bases with no gene match: 2. Germline-derived CDR1 and CDR2 are SEHNR and FQNEAQ (reference sequence). The CDR3 region is CASSRQGAYGYTF. CDR3 bases: TGTGCCAGCAGCCGACAGGGGGCTTATGGCTACACCTTC.

This clone was counted a single time. This chain connects TRBV7-6 to TRBJ2-7; 8 bases fit TRBD1. The germline V gene encodes CDR1 SGHVS and CDR2 FNYEAQ. V gave up 4 bases and J gave up 6 bases; unmatched junction bases: 5. CDR3 length: 13 residues. The CDR3 here is CASSWGQVGEQYF. Written as DNA, the CDR3 is TGTGCCAGCAGCTGGGGACAGGTCGGCGAGCAGTACTTC.

The chain joins TRBV19 to TRBJ1-1; TRBD1 matches at 7 bases. V was pared by 6 bases and J by 7 bases, with 14 bases of the junction left unmatched. CDR3 length: 15 amino acids. The V gene's germline CDR1 is LNHDA and CDR2 SQIVND (reference sequence). The CDR3 nucleotides read TGTGCCAGTAGATCGGGACAGCCCCTGAGGATTGAAGCTTTCTTT. Protein sequence: CASRSGQPLRIEAFF.

The V gene is TRBV9, the J gene TRBJ1-6, with 7 bases matching TRBD1. The V gene's germline CDR1 is SGDLS and CDR2 YYNGEE. The CDR3 has 15 residues. Trimming at V came to 4 bases and at J to 8 bases, leaving 9 bases not matched to a gene. In DNA form, the CDR3 reads TGTGCCAGCAGCCCGGACGGGACAGCTTATTCACCCCTCCACTTT. Encoded protein: CASSPDGTAYSPLHF.

The chain uses TRBV4-1 and TRBJ1-4; D is ambiguous. CDR1 is MGHRA and CDR2 is YSYEKL in the germline V gene. The CDR3 is 13 amino acids. V gave up 0 bases and J gave up 8 bases, with 7 bases separating them. The DNA of the CDR3 is TGCGCCAGCAGCCAAGATGAGGGAGAAAAACTGTTTTTT. Translation: CASSQDEGEKLFF.

V usage is TRBV3-1 (or the pseudogene TRBV3-2) and J usage is TRBJ1-5, with D possibly TRBD1 on 5 matching bases. The CDR3 contains 14 residues. Germline V gene sequence: CDR1 LGHDT, CDR2 YNNKEL (reference sequence). The V end was cut by 1 base, the J end by 8 bases, with 12 bases between. Written as DNA, the CDR3 is TGTGCCAGCAGCCAAGCGGGGACCGGCGAGCCCCAGCATTTT. This codes for CASSQAGTGEPQHF.

This clone was picked up a small number of times. The rearrangement uses TRBV2 and TRBJ2-2; TRBD2 agrees at 10 bases. The CDR3 extends over 14 amino acids. Germline V gene sequence: CDR1 SNHLY, CDR2 FYNNEI. The ends lost 5 bases at V and 6 bases at J; junction bases unmatched: 3. The CDR3 region has the DNA TGTGCCAGCAGTTTAACTAGCGGGGCCGGGGAGCTGTTTTTT. Its protein product is CASSLTSGAGELFF.

This clone was counted a few times. The chain combines TRBV14 with TRBJ1-1; D is possibly TRBD1 (5 bases). Per the germline V gene, CDR1 is SGHDN and CDR2 is FVKESK. V was shortened by 2 bases and J by 4 bases, with 11 bases between the two germline ends. The CDR3 has 14 residues. The CDR3 region has the DNA TGTGCCAGCAGCCAATCAGTTACAGGCACTGAAGCTTTCTTT. This encodes CASSQSVTGTEAFF.

The chain couples TRBV6-1 to TRBJ1-6; D is unclear. The germline V and J ends were trimmed by 0 bases and 8 bases, with 14 bases remaining between them. Germline V CDR1 and CDR2: MNHNS, SASEGT. The CDR3 length is 16 residues. CDR3 protein: CASSEAPGGSDSPLHF. The CDR3 DNA sequence: TGTGCCAGCAGTGAAGCCCCGGGAGGGTCGGATTCACCCCTCCACTTT.

The V call is TRBV5-1, the J call TRBJ1-1, with 7 bases that match TRBD1. Germline lookup yields CDR1 SGHRS and CDR2 YFSETQ. The CDR3 consists of 13 residues. After removal of 3 bases from V and 3 bases from J, the junction contained 2 bases not matched to a gene. The CDR3 bases are TGCGCCAGCAGCTCTGACAGGGACACTGAAGCTTTCTTT. As protein: CASSSDRDTEAFF.

V is TRBV20-1 and J is TRBJ1-1; no reliable D call. The CDR3 runs to 11 residues. V was cut by 4 bases and J by 1 base, with 4 bases left in between. The germline CDR1 and CDR2 sequences are DFQATT and SNEGSKA (reference sequence). CDR3 protein: CSATGNTEAFF. Written as DNA, the CDR3 is TGCAGTGCTACAGGGAACACTGAAGCTTTCTTT.

The rearrangement uses TRBV6-6 and TRBJ1-2, with D possibly TRBD1 on 5 matching bases. V gave up 4 bases and J gave up 4 bases, with 16 bases separating them. The CDR3 totals 15 residues. Germline V gene sequence: CDR1 MNHNY, CDR2 SVGAGI (reference sequence). CDR3 in amino acids: CASSSLKDSAYGYTF. DNA of the CDR3: TGTGCCAGCAGTTCCCTTAAAGACAGCGCCTATGGCTACACCTTC.

In DNA, the CDR3 is TGTGCCAGCAGCTTAGGTTTAAGCACAGATACGCAGTATTTT. It yields the protein CASSLGLSTDTQYF. V and J are TRBV11-3 and TRBJ2-3; D not certain. Germline CDR1 and CDR2: SGHNT and YENEEA. Trimming took 1 base from V and 0 from J, leaving 5 bases between them. This CDR3 contains 14 residues.

The rearrangement joins TRBV5-5 to TRBJ2-7; D may match TRBD1 or TRBD2 (6 bases each). The germline CDR1 and CDR2 sequences are SGHKS and YYEKEE (reference sequence). V shed 0 bases and J shed 4 bases, with 20 bases lying between them. This CDR3 contains 17 residues. As DNA, the CDR3 is TGTGCCAGCAGCTTGGGTTGGGGGCCTGCGGGACAATACGAGCAGTACTTC. Protein product: CASSLGWGPAGQYEQYF. The whole variable domain, filled in from reference TRBV5-5 and TRBJ2-7, reads DAGVTQSPTHLIKTRGQQVTLRCSPISGHKSVSWYQQVLGQGPQFIFQYYEKEERGRGNFPDRFSARQFPNYSSELNVNALLLGDSALYLCASSLGWGPAGQYEQYFGPGTRLTVT.

This chain joins TRBV5-6 and TRBJ2-3, with a weak D call TRBD2 (5 bases). The CDR3 is 15 amino acids. CDR1 SGHDT and CDR2 YYEEEE come from the germline V gene. The ends were cut back, 4 bases at V and 0 bases at J, with 12 bases in the middle. The CDR3 sequence: CASSPGFLSTDTQYF. CDR3 bases: TGTGCCAGCAGCCCGGGGTTCCTAAGCACAGATACGCAGTATTTT.

The chain is built from TRBV9 and TRBJ2-1, with 9 nucleotides matching TRBD2. CDR1 and CDR2 (germline): SGDLS, YYNGEE. J gave up 7 bases and V 3 bases, and 8 bases lay outside the gene matches. The length of the CDR3 is 15 residues. CDR3 sequence (DNA): TGTGCCAGCAGCGATAGCGGGAGCGGTGGAAATGAGCAGTTCTTC. This gives the protein CASSDSGSGGNEQFF. Filled out from reference TRBV9 and TRBJ2-1, the complete variable domain reads DSGVTQTPKHLITATGQRVTLRCSPRSGDLSVYWYQQSLDQGLQFLIQYYNGEERAKGNILERFSAQQFPDLHSELNLSSLELGDSALYFCASSDSGSGGNEQFFGPGTRLTVL.

The chain uses TRBV7-9 and TRBJ2-1; D not certain. The germline CDR1 and CDR2 sequences are SEHNR and FQNEAQ (reference sequence). The CDR3 extends over 10 amino acids. Trimming stripped 3 bases from V and 9 bases from J, with 3 bases between. CDR3 coding DNA: TGTGCCAGCAGCTTCCCTGAGCAGTTCTTC. The encoded protein is CASSFPEQFF. Complete variable domain (other parts from reference TRBV7-9 and TRBJ2-1): DTGVSQNPRHKITKRGQNVTFRCDPISEHNRLYWYRQTLGQGPEFLTYFQNEAQLEKSRLLSDRFSAERPKGSFSTLEIQRTEQGDSAMYLCASSFPEQFFGPGTRLTVL.

This clone came up once. The rearrangement uses TRBV4-1 and TRBJ2-2, with 9 bases identical to TRBD2. Losses at the gene ends were 1 base for V and 1 base for J; bases not matched to a gene: 7. This CDR3 region has 18 residues. The germline CDR1 and CDR2 sequences are MGHRA and YSYEKL. The CDR3, as DNA: TGCGCCAGCAGCCAAGCCGCCATAGCGGGAGAGAACACCGGGGAGCTGTTTTTT. Translating it yields CASSQAAIAGENTGELFF.